The rows below give T cell receptor beta chains drawn from one sample of a study of T cell responses to AZD1222 COVID-19 vaccine. Only in-frame clones appear in the TCRdb table, and some are missing; sequencing was by immunoSEQ multiplex PCR. In the table there are 90,000 to 130,000 clones, roughly 85% of which are singletons. This specimen consisted of peripheral blood, obtained on day 0 of AZD1222 vaccination. Source of these receptors: an adult in good health. Each CDR3 is given with its conserved first and last residue. The order of the fields is V gene, D gene, J gene, CDR3 length, clone size, CDR3 protein, CDR3 DNA. A D gene is named only where the DNA matches it firmly. The size of a clone is reported for some rows only, either as once, few or many, or as a class for expanded clones.

v_gene: TRBV6-5; d_gene: -; j_gene: TRBJ1-6; len: 14; abundance: -; CDR3aa: CASSYGRVGSPLHF; CDR3nt: TGTGCCAGCAGTTACGGCAGGGTGGGATCACCCCTCCACTTT
v_gene: TRBV18; d_gene: -; j_gene: TRBJ1-2; len: 14; abundance: -; CDR3aa: CASSRGGDDYGYTF; CDR3nt: TGTGCCAGCTCACGGGGGGGCGATGACTATGGCTACACCTTC
v_gene: TRBV4-1; d_gene: TRBD2; j_gene: TRBJ2-1; len: 14; abundance: -; CDR3aa: CASSQEAGSNEQFF; CDR3nt: TGCGCCAGCAGCCAAGAAGCGGGATCAAATGAGCAGTTCTTC
v_gene: TRBV28; d_gene: -; j_gene: TRBJ1-5; len: 14; abundance: -; CDR3aa: CASRPRESVQPQHF; CDR3nt: TGTGCCAGCAGGCCCCGGGAGTCGGTTCAGCCCCAGCATTTT
v_gene: TRBV24-1; d_gene: TRBD2; j_gene: TRBJ2-3; len: 14; abundance: -; CDR3aa: CATSRAGGTDTQYF; CDR3nt: TGTGCCACCAGTAGGGCGGGGGGCACAGATACGCAGTATTTT
v_gene: TRBV6-4; d_gene: -; j_gene: TRBJ2-1; len: 15; abundance: medium-sized; CDR3aa: CASSDSSGSYNEQFF; CDR3nt: TGTGCCAGCAGTGACTCTAGCGGCTCCTACAATGAGCAGTTCTTC
v_gene: TRBV7-3; d_gene: -; j_gene: TRBJ2-2; len: 11; abundance: -; CDR3aa: CASSNTGELFF; CDR3nt: TGTGCCAGCAGCAATACCGGGGAGCTGTTTTTT
v_gene: TRBV6-6; d_gene: TRBD1; j_gene: TRBJ1-5; len: 15; abundance: -; CDR3aa: CATHRGQGNFQPQHF; CDR3nt: TGTGCCACCCACAGGGGACAGGGAAACTTTCAGCCCCAGCATTTT
v_gene: TRBV5-6; d_gene: -; j_gene: TRBJ1-3; len: 15; abundance: -; CDR3aa: CASSLSLQAGNTIYF; CDR3nt: TGTGCCAGCAGCTTGTCGTTACAGGCTGGAAACACCATATATTTT
v_gene: TRBV12-3/TRBV12-4; d_gene: -; j_gene: TRBJ1-2; len: 13; abundance: -; CDR3aa: CASSLTGRPGYTF; CDR3nt: TGTGCCAGCAGTTTAACAGGCCGGCCTGGCTACACCTTC
v_gene: TRBV19; d_gene: -; j_gene: TRBJ1-5; len: 17; abundance: -; CDR3aa: CASTYSLGGYSNQPQHF; CDR3nt: TGTGCCAGTACCTATTCTTTGGGGGGATATAGCAATCAGCCCCAGCATTTT
v_gene: TRBV6-5; d_gene: TRBD1; j_gene: TRBJ1-3; len: 14; abundance: -; CDR3aa: CASIRDRGGNTIYF; CDR3nt: TGTGCCAGCATAAGAGACAGGGGTGGAAACACCATATATTTT
v_gene: TRBV7-2; d_gene: -; j_gene: TRBJ2-7; len: 14; abundance: few; CDR3aa: CASSPAWVPYEQYF; CDR3nt: TGTGCCAGCAGCCCCGCCTGGGTTCCCTACGAGCAGTACTTC
v_gene: TRBV7-2; d_gene: -; j_gene: TRBJ1-1; len: 14; abundance: -; CDR3aa: CASSLEPGDTEAFF; CDR3nt: TGTGCCAGCAGCTTAGAGCCGGGGGACACTGAAGCTTTCTTT
v_gene: TRBV28; d_gene: -; j_gene: TRBJ2-5; len: 17; abundance: once; CDR3aa: CASSFIRTRESLETQYF; CDR3nt: TGTGCCAGCAGTTTCATCCGCACCAGGGAGTCTTTGGAGACCCAGTACTTC
v_gene: TRBV6-4; d_gene: -; j_gene: TRBJ2-2; len: 14; abundance: -; CDR3aa: CASSELQGSGELFF; CDR3nt: TGTGCCAGCAGTGAGTTACAGGGTTCCGGGGAGCTGTTTTTT
v_gene: TRBV28; d_gene: TRBD1; j_gene: TRBJ1-5; len: 17; abundance: -; CDR3aa: CASSLWDRVYSNQPQHF; CDR3nt: TGTGCCAGCAGTTTATGGGACAGGGTCTATAGCAATCAGCCCCAGCATTTT
v_gene: TRBV19; d_gene: TRBD1; j_gene: TRBJ2-5; len: 15; abundance: -; CDR3aa: CASSARDREDETQYF; CDR3nt: TGTGCCAGTAGTGCCCGGGACAGGGAGGATGAGACCCAGTACTTC
v_gene: TRBV7-3; d_gene: -; j_gene: TRBJ2-2; len: 16; abundance: -; CDR3aa: CASSLLGDANTGELFF; CDR3nt: TGTGCCAGCAGCCTACTTGGAGACGCGAACACCGGGGAGCTGTTTTTT
v_gene: TRBV29-1; d_gene: -; j_gene: TRBJ1-1; len: 14; abundance: -; CDR3aa: CSVDFRRGGTEAFF; CDR3nt: TGCAGCGTTGATTTTCGGCGGGGTGGCACTGAAGCTTTCTTT
v_gene: TRBV28; d_gene: TRBD1; j_gene: TRBJ1-4; len: 14; abundance: -; CDR3aa: CASSLGTGLEKLFF; CDR3nt: TGTGCCAGCAGTTTGGGGACAGGGCTTGAAAAACTGTTTTTT
v_gene: TRBV9; d_gene: -; j_gene: TRBJ2-5; len: 13; abundance: -; CDR3aa: CASSVQDGETQYF; CDR3nt: TGTGCCAGCAGCGTCCAGGATGGAGAGACCCAGTACTTC
v_gene: TRBV20-1; d_gene: -; j_gene: TRBJ2-1; len: 11; abundance: -; CDR3aa: CSAALGNEQFF; CDR3nt: TGCAGTGCCGCGTTGGGCAATGAGCAGTTCTTC
v_gene: TRBV19; d_gene: -; j_gene: TRBJ1-5; len: 12; abundance: once; CDR3aa: CASSPPYRPQHF; CDR3nt: TGTGCCAGTAGTCCCCCTTATAGACCCCAGCATTTT
v_gene: TRBV19; d_gene: TRBD1; j_gene: TRBJ1-1; len: 19; abundance: -; CDR3aa: CASSISRGPGYSLNTEAFF; CDR3nt: TGTGCCAGTAGTATAAGTAGGGGGCCTGGGTACTCTTTGAACACTGAAGCTTTCTTT
v_gene: TRBV11-2; d_gene: -; j_gene: TRBJ1-2; len: 14; abundance: -; CDR3aa: CASSLVGVYYGYTF; CDR3nt: TGTGCCAGCAGCTTAGTTGGGGTTTACTATGGCTACACCTTC
v_gene: TRBV5-1; d_gene: TRBD1; j_gene: TRBJ1-1; len: 14; abundance: -; CDR3aa: CASSATGRNTEAFF; CDR3nt: TGCGCCAGCAGCGCGACAGGGAGGAACACTGAAGCTTTCTTT
v_gene: TRBV24-1; d_gene: TRBD2; j_gene: TRBJ2-7; len: 16; abundance: once; CDR3aa: CATSDPKRGSTYEQYF; CDR3nt: TGTGCCACCAGTGACCCTAAACGCGGGAGCACCTACGAGCAGTACTTC